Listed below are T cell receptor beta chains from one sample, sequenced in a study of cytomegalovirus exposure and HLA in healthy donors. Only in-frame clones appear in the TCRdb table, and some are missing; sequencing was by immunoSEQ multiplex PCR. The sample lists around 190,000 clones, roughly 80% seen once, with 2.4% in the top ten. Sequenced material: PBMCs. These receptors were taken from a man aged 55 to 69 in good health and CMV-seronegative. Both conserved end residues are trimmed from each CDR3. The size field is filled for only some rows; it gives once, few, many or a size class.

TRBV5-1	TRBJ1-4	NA	ASSEGVGEKLF
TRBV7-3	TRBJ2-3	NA	ASSSTGQGTDTQY
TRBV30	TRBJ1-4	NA	AWSPGVANEKLF
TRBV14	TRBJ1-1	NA	ASSRDLNTEAF
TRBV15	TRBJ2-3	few	ATSRSRQGTDTQY
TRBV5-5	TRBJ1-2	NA	ASTKDRVIGYT
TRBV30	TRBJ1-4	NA	AWAFNRPGLRGRVANEKLF
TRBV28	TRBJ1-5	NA	ASSFSRQGNQPQH
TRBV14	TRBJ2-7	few	ASSQGGGRYEQY
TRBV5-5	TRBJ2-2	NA	ASSRGLAGNTGELF
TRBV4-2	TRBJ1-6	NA	ASSQVGGLTGVNSPLH
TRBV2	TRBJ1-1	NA	ASRDRSNTEAF
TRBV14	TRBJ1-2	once	ASSQVPHQGYT
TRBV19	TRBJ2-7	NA	ASGTGSYEQY
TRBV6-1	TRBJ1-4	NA	ASDRGSTNEKLF
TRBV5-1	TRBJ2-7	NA	ASSSSQGGHEQY
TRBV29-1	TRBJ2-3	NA	SGAGLDSYTDTQY
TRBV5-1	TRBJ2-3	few	ASSPGDSTDTQY
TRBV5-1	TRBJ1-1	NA	ASSSGQGASEAF
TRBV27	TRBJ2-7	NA	ASSFQAGGPDEQY
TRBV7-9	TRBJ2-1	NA	ASSLGPTGGGHEQF
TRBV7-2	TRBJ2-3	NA	ASRLRGTDTQY
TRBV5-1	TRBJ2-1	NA	ASSLGGSSYNEQF
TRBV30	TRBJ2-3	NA	AWSVRGTDTQY
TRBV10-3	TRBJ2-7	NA	AISHSEDSLTLY
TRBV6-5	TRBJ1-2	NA	ASSAREGGLGYT
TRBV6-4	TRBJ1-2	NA	ASSQQAGSYGYT
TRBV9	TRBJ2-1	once	ASSRGGQGEQF
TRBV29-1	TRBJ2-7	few	SAAGTLANEQY
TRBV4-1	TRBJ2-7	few	ASSQVSGAYEQY
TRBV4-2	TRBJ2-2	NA	ASSQVLAGVPNTGELF
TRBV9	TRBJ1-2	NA	ASSGRAGRYGYT
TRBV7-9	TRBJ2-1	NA	ASSFEGLYNEQF
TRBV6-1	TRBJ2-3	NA	ASSNQAAGTQY
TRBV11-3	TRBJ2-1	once	ASSLVLAGGRNEQF
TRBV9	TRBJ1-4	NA	ASSVGPGQQLNEKLF
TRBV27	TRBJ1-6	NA	ASSLIPTGNNSPLH
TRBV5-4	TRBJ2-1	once	ASSSPGINEQF
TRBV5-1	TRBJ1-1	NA	ASSLATDREAF
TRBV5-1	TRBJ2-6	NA	ASSLEGTGEPFGANVLT
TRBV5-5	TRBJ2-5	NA	ASSFGGARLGETQY
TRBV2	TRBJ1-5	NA	ASSDMGSNQPQH
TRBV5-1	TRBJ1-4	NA	ASSSGQLNEKLF
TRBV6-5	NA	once	ASSYGQGPAYEQY
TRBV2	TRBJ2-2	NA	ASSLRGFTGELF
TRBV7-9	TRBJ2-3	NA	ASSPLSSTDTQY
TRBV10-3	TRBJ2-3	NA	AIRTGSGGTDTQY
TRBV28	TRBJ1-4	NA	ASGLIKGGAGEKLF
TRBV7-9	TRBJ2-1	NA	ASSLYVGTGYNEQF
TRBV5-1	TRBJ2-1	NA	ASSGGLDPYNEQF
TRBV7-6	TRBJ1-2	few	ASSSGQLHGYT
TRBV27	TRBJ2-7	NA	ASSLRRDSYEQY
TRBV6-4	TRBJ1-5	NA	ASSATGNQPQH
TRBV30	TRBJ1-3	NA	AWRTDRSGNTIY
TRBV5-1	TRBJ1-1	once	ASSPGTGSTAEAF
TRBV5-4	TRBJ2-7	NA	ASSQDRATPYEQY
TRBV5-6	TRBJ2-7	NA	ASSLDTRFSEQY
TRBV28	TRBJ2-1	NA	ASSLLSGDYNEQF